This TCR beta chain was sequenced during a study of cytomegalovirus exposure and HLA in healthy donors. CDR1 SNHLY and CDR2 FYNNEI come from the germline V gene. This CDR3 comprises 12 residues. The V gene end was trimmed by 4 bases and the J gene end by 6 bases; junction bases not matched to a gene: 1. The table came from immunoSEQ multiplex PCR; TCRdb's copy has only in-frame clones and leaves some out. Of about 120,000 clones listed, approximately 92% are singletons. The sample consisted of PBMCs. The chain recombines TRBV2 with TRBJ1-2; 8 nucleotides match TRBD1. The clonotype was recovered from a woman between 18 and 29 years old in good health and CMV-seronegative. The CDR3 here is CASSGQGNGYTF. CDR3 nucleotides: TGTGCCAGCAGTGGACAGGGGAATGGCTACACCTTC.